This T cell receptor (beta chain) was recorded in a study of blood T cells in healthy people across ages. The use of a sample-barcoded 5' primer and a J-beta primer mix characterized a second PCR of roughly 6 to 12 cycles. No fewer than 3 million CDR3-containing paired-end reads came from each sample. TCRdb recomputed calls from the 5' RACE reads with MiXCR, one row per CDR3 protein. This table has about 1.1 million distinct CDR3 sequences, approximately 38% appearing once. What was sequenced was blood. This receptor was obtained from a man younger than 30 in good health.

The CDR3 bases are TGTGCCAGCAGCTTAGTGGGGAAATGGAATTCACCCCTCCACTTT. This codes for CASSLVGKWNSPLHF. The gene calls are TRBV7-9 and TRBJ1-6; unclear D gene. V lost 1 base, J lost 7 bases, and 11 bases lay in between. This CDR3 contains 15 residues. Germline V gene sequence: CDR1 SEHNR, CDR2 FQNEAQ (reference sequence). Full variable domain (missing parts from reference TRBV7-9 and TRBJ1-6): DTGVSQNPRHKITKRGQNVTFRCDPISEHNRLYWYRQTLGQGPEFLTYFQNEAQLEKSRLLSDRFSAERPKGSFSTLEIQRTEQGDSAMYLCASSLVGKWNSPLHFGNGTRLTVT.